This TCR beta chain was obtained from a study of cytotoxic CD8 clonotypes in ibrutinib-treated CLL. Turning to the study itself: Of the patients, some eleven were relapsed/refractory, about 15 treatment-naive and about 17 IGHV unmutated.

Method: immunoSEQ multiplex PCR; TCRdb's copy keeps in-frame clones and lacks some. Of some 46,000 clones listed, 60% to 75% were seen once; the top ten hold approximately 12%. Trimming removed 2 bases from V and 2 bases from J, with 11 bases in between. The CDR3 sequence is 15 residues long. Germline V gene lookup returns CDR1 SGHRS and CDR2 YFSETQ. The starting material was PBMCs, obtained after 12 months of ibrutinib treatment. V usage is TRBV5-1 and J usage is TRBJ1-3; D is uncertain. This clonotype was obtained from a human donor with chronic lymphocytic leukemia. CDR3 coding DNA: TGCGCCAGCAGCTTCGCGGGGAATACTGGAAACACCATATATTTT. This gives the protein CASSFAGNTGNTIYF.